The rows below give T cell receptor beta chains drawn from one sample of a study of blood T cell repertoires in COVID-19. Assay used: immunoSEQ multiplex PCR; TCRdb lists only in-frame clones, some missing. The sample has approximately 20,000 clones; around 89% are singletons. Specimen: peripheral blood. Source of these receptors: a human donor with active COVID-19. The donor label of this sample is uncertain. Each CDR3 is given with its conserved first and last residue. D genes are given only for firm matches. Where a row states a size, it is once, few, many or the class of an expanded clone; other rows omit it.

clone size	D gene	V gene	J gene	CDR3 protein	CDR3 DNA
.	TRBD1	TRBV6-5	TRBJ2-7	CASQLDRGMFNEQYF	TGTGCCAGCCAGTTAGACAGGGGGATGTTTAACGAGCAGTACTTC
.	.	TRBV5-5	TRBJ2-1	CASSLVQGRSVRNEQFF	TGTGCCAGCAGCCTCGTACAGGGTCGGTCTGTCCGCAATGAGCAGTTCTTC
.	.	TRBV5-1	TRBJ1-6	CASKQGSSYNSPLHF	TGCGCCAGCAAACAGGGTTCATCCTATAATTCACCCCTCCACTTT
once	TRBD1	TRBV4-1	TRBJ1-5	CASSHGQGNQPQHF	TGCGCCAGCAGCCACGGACAGGGTAATCAGCCCCAGCATTTT
.	TRBD1	TRBV30	TRBJ1-6	CAWSRDRGSNSPLHF	TGTGCCTGGAGCCGGGACAGGGGGTCGAATTCACCCCTCCACTTT
.	.	TRBV11-2	TRBJ2-1	CASSLSFSSLYSYNEQFF	TGTGCCAGCAGCTTATCTTTTAGTTCACTGTACTCCTACAATGAGCAGTTCTTC
.	TRBD1	TRBV12-3/TRBV12-4	TRBJ1-2	CASSLSGQNGYTF	TGTGCCAGCAGTTTATCGGGACAGAATGGCTACACCTTC
.	TRBD1	TRBV27	TRBJ2-7	CASSLSGQGSYEQYF	TGTGCCAGCAGCCTGTCGGGACAGGGGAGTTACGAGCAGTACTTC
.	.	TRBV28	TRBJ1-2	CASGGGGYGYTF	TGTGCCAGCGGGGGGGGAGGCTATGGCTACACCTTC
.	TRBD1	TRBV24-1	TRBJ1-2	CAAGQGNYGYTF	TGTGCCGCCGGACAGGGGAACTATGGCTACACCTTC
.	TRBD1	TRBV5-4	TRBJ1-2	CASSGSHGQGPSDGYTF	TGTGCCAGCAGCGGGTCGCACGGACAGGGCCCTTCAGACGGCTACACCTTC
once	TRBD2	TRBV9	TRBJ2-5	CASSVAPTSGGQETQYF	TGTGCCAGCAGCGTAGCCCCGACTAGCGGGGGACAAGAGACCCAGTACTTC
.	TRBD1	TRBV7-3	TRBJ1-2	CASSPGTGAGYTF	TGTGCCAGCAGCCCTGGGACAGGGGCTGGCTACACCTTC
once	TRBD2	TRBV5-6	TRBJ2-1	CASSPGLAGDRLSDEQFF	TGTGCCAGCAGCCCGGGACTAGCGGGAGATCGGCTCAGCGATGAGCAGTTCTTC
.	TRBD2	TRBV19	TRBJ2-1	CASMVLGAGGPNEQFF	TGTGCCAGTATGGTTTTAGGGGCGGGAGGGCCAAATGAGCAGTTCTTC
.	.	TRBV5-1	TRBJ1-2	CASSLNPGAYGYTF	TGCGCCAGCAGCTTGAATCCAGGTGCCTATGGCTACACCTTC
.	.	TRBV5-1	TRBJ2-1	CASSAPGGREYNEQFF	TGCGCCAGCAGCGCCCCCGGGGGGCGCGAGTACAATGAGCAGTTCTTC
once	.	TRBV7-8	TRBJ2-5	CASSLDRAETQYF	TGTGCCAGCAGCTTAGACAGGGCAGAGACCCAGTACTTC
.	.	TRBV19	TRBJ2-2	CASKSGPANTGELFF	TGTGCCAGTAAGTCAGGGCCAGCCAACACCGGGGAGCTGTTTTTT
.	.	TRBV5-6	TRBJ2-2	CASSFAGAIFLNTGELFF	TGTGCCAGCAGCTTTGCGGGGGCCATTTTTTTGAACACCGGGGAGCTGTTTTTT
once	.	TRBV7-7	TRBJ2-7	CASSLVQGLNYEQYF	TGTGCTAGCAGCTTAGTACAGGGATTGAACTACGAGCAGTACTTC
.	TRBD2	TRBV10-2	TRBJ2-1	CASRGGGAAGEQFF	TGCGCCAGCCGGGGCGGGGGGGCCGCCGGGGAGCAGTTCTTC
.	TRBD2	TRBV7-2	TRBJ2-1	CASSRTSGNYNEQFF	TGTGCCAGCAGCCGGACTAGCGGGAACTACAATGAGCAGTTCTTC
few	TRBD2	TRBV10-3	TRBJ2-1	CANSPGLAGGRNEQFF	TGTGCCAACAGCCCGGGACTAGCGGGGGGGCGGAATGAGCAGTTCTTC
.	TRBD2	TRBV7-2	TRBJ2-1	CASSLFGLANNEQFF	TGTGCCAGCAGCTTATTCGGACTAGCGAACAATGAGCAGTTCTTC
.	TRBD2	TRBV6-2/TRBV6-3	TRBJ2-3	CASSYMASGLTDTQYF	TGTGCCAGCAGTTACATGGCTAGCGGGCTAACAGATACGCAGTATTTT